The following is a T cell receptor beta chain sequence with its context. This entry comes from a study of control samples from healthy donors and cancer patients. Trimming pared 0 bases from V and 7 bases from J, leaving 7 bases between. There are 13 residues in the CDR3. Germline CDR1 and CDR2: SGHDN and FVKESK. TCRdb keeps only in-frame clones here, not all; method: immunoSEQ multiplex PCR. This sample carries around 200,000 clones, approximately 95% of them seen once, and the ten largest clones take more than 1.1%. This sequence was found in a man younger than 35 in good health. V is TRBV14 and J is TRBJ1-5; D is unresolved. Sequencing input: blood. CDR3 sequence reads: CASSQDGEQPQHF. The CDR3, as DNA: TGTGCCAGCAGCCAAGATGGCGAGCAGCCCCAGCATTTT.